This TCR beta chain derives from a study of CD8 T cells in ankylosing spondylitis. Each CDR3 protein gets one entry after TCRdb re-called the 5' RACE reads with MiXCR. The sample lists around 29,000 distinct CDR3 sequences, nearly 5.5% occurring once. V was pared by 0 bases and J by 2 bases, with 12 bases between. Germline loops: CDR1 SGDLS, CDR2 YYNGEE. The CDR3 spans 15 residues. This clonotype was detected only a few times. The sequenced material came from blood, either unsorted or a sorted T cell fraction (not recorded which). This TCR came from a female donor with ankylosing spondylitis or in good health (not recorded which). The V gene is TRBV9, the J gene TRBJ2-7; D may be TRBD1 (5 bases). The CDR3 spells CASSVDPRRAYEQYF. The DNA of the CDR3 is TGTGCCAGCAGCGTAGACCCACGCAGGGCCTACGAGCAGTACTTC.